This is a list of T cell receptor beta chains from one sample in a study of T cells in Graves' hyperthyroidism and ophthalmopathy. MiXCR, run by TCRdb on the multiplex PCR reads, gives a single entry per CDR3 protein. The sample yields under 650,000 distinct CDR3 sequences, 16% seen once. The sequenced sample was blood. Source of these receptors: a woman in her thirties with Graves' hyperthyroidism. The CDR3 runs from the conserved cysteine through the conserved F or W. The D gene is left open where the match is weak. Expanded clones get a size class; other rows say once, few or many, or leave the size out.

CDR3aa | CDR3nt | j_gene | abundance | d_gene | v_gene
CASSQSPDSEAFF | TGCGCCAGCAGCCAAAGCCCCGATTCTGAAGCTTTCTTT | TRBJ1-1 | - | - | TRBV4-1
CASSDGLADEQFF | TGTGCCAGCAGCGACGGACTAGCGGACGAGCAGTTCTTC | TRBJ2-1 | - | TRBD2 | TRBV9
CASSELAPGLAGSLLAKNIQYF | TGTGCCAGCAGTGAACTTGCTCCGGGACTAGCGGGATCCCTGCTAGCCAAAAACATTCAGTACTTC | TRBJ2-4 | few | TRBD2 | TRBV6-1
CASSQSLAGVTDTQYF | TGTGCCAGCAGCCAGTCACTAGCGGGTGTCACAGATACGCAGTATTTT | TRBJ2-3 | - | TRBD2 | TRBV4-2
CASSPKGLAFDTQYF | TGTGCCAGCTCACCGAAGGGACTAGCGTTTGATACGCAGTATTTT | TRBJ2-3 | few | TRBD2 | TRBV18
CASSQVGGLQETQYF | TGCGCCAGCAGCCAAGTAGGGGGACTCCAAGAGACCCAGTACTTC | TRBJ2-5 | - | - | TRBV4-1
CASSQRPGLLTINEQFF | TGTGCCAGCAGCCAACGTCCGGGACTACTGACCATCAATGAGCAGTTCTTC | TRBJ2-1 | many | TRBD2 | TRBV14
CASSRTVGTEAFF | TGTGCCAGCAGTCGGACAGTAGGGACTGAAGCTTTCTTT | TRBJ1-1 | many | - | TRBV12-3/TRBV12-4
CASSFRPAYEQYF | TGTGCCAGCAGTTTCCGCCCCGCCTACGAGCAGTACTTC | TRBJ2-7 | - | - | TRBV2
CASSRTGLSNTEAFF | TGTGCCAGTAGCCGGACGGGGCTTTCGAACACTGAAGCTTTCTTT | TRBJ1-1 | few | - | TRBV19
CASSSVSRGENTEAFF | TGCGCCAGCAGCTCCGTGTCTAGGGGTGAGAACACTGAAGCTTTCTTT | TRBJ1-1 | many | - | TRBV5-1
CASRVASGPTGQFF | TGCGCCAGCAGAGTAGCTAGCGGACCCACTGGGCAGTTCTTC | TRBJ2-1 | - | TRBD2 | TRBV5-1
CASSLDRGQVRPLHF | TGCGCCAGCAGCTTAGACAGGGGGCAGGTACGGCCCCTCCACTTT | TRBJ1-6 | few | TRBD1 | TRBV5-1
CASSQPQGADTQYF | TGTGCCAGCAGCCAACCGCAGGGGGCAGATACGCAGTATTTT | TRBJ2-3 | - | TRBD1 | TRBV7-2
CSARDDGQETQYF | TGCAGTGCTAGAGATGATGGCCAAGAGACCCAGTACTTC | TRBJ2-5 | - | - | TRBV20-1
CSVEGDGTEQYF | TGCAGCGTTGAAGGGGACGGCACCGAGCAGTACTTC | TRBJ2-7 | - | - | TRBV29-1
CASSVGWDSFYGYTF | TGTGCCAGCAGTGTGGGGTGGGACAGCTTCTATGGCTACACCTTC | TRBJ1-2 | many | TRBD1 | TRBV2
CASSLVGAGETQYF | TGTGCCAGCAGCTTAGTAGGGGCCGGGGAGACCCAGTACTTC | TRBJ2-5 | - | - | TRBV7-9